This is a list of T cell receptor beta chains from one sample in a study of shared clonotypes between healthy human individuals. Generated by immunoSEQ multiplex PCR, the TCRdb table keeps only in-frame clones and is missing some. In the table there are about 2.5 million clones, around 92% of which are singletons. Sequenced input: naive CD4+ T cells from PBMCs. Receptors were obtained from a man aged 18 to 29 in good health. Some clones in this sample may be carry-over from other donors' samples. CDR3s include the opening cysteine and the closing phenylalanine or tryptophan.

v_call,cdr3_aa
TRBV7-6,CASSLRGGKETQYF
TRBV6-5,CASSYSSSGSDTQYF
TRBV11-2,CASRGPLRVDTQYF
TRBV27,CASSSSLGRQGFSLEQYF
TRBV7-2,CASSLAGGAGQPQHF
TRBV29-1,CSVAFLTRAGFQETQYF
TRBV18,CASSPSATVRNTEAFF
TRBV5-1,CASSLLAGGGTDTQYF
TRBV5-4,CASSFRSGPYEQYF
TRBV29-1,CSVARTGGADTQYF
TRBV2,CASSQVRNQPQHF
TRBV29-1,CSVVSGAGGYTF
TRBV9,CASSVLGGAAYNEQFF
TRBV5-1,CASSLVQDRDEQYF
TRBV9,CASSVDSSYTEAFF
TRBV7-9,CASSLRSSSGNTIYF
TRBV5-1,CASSKTDSSTDTQYF
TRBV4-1,CASSPGTGLAGFYNEQFF
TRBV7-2,CASSFGPRETQYF
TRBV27,CASSFRGANSYEQYF
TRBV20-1,CSATLFNEQFF
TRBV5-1,CASSPNHGGETQYF
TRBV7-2,CASSWATPPYEQYF
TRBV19,CASSTQDRGPAFF
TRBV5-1,CASSLARRGQGVETQYF
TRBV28,CASSSPDRIAFF
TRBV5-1,CASSLSGAPSSGNTIYF
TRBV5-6,CASSFYRTGGYNEQFF
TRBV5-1,CASMSGESTDTQYF
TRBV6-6,CASSYSWASMVEQYF
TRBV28,CASTPGTPEYGYTF
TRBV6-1,CASSERPVNNEKLFF